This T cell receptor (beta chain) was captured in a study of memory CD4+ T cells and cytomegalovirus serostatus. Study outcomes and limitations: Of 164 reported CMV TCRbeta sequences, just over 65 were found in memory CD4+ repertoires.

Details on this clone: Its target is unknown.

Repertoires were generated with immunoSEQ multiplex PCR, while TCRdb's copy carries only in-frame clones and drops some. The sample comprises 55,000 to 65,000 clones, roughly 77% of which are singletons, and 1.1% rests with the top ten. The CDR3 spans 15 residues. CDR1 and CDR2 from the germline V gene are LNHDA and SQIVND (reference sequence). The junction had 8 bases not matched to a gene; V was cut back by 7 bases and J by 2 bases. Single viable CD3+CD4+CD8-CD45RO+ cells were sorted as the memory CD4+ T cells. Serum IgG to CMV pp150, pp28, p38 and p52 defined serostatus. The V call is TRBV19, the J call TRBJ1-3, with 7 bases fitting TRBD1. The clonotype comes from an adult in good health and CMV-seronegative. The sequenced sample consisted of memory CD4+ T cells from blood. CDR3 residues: CASTPRGRTGNTIYF. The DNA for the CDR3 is TGTGCCAGTACCCCGAGGGGGCGAACTGGAAACACCATATATTTT.